This T cell receptor (beta chain) was captured by sequencing in a study of control samples from healthy donors and cancer patients. TCRdb's table, derived via immunoSEQ multiplex PCR, lists solely in-frame clones and lacks some. The data hold some 220,000 clones, with roughly 94% observed a single time. With 6 bases removed from V and 1 base from J, the gap between germline ends came to 30 bases. This CDR3 has 20 residues. Per the germline V gene, CDR1 is SGHRS and CDR2 is YFSETQ. The chain links TRBV5-1 to TRBJ2-3; D perhaps matches TRBD2 (6 bases). The sequencing sample was made of blood. The clonotype was recovered from a man aged 50 to 59 in good health. The CDR3 is CASTRTGPFLSAGRTDTQYF. CDR3 DNA: TGCGCCAGCACCCGCACTGGTCCTTTCCTATCCGCGGGACGCACAGATACGCAGTATTTT.